This is a list of T cell receptor beta chains from one sample in a study of cytomegalovirus exposure and HLA in healthy donors. Data came from immunoSEQ multiplex PCR; TCRdb stores just in-frame clones and leaves some out. The sample lists over 200,000 clones, 70% to 90% occurring once. The source material was PBMCs. The receptors shown here come from a woman younger than 35 in good health and CMV-seronegative. The CDR3 runs from the conserved cysteine through the conserved F or W. Not every row has a clone size; where given, it reads once, few, many or a size class.

J,V,length,size,CDR3
TRBJ2-2,TRBV27,14,-,CASSLWTGDGELFF
TRBJ2-5,TRBV29-1,11,-,CSVVRKETQYF
TRBJ2-5,TRBV18,14,-,CASSGGTPQETQYF
TRBJ2-7,TRBV28,17,few,CASSTPGTGVARNEQYF
TRBJ2-1,TRBV27,11,-,CASSSSLEQFF
TRBJ2-3,TRBV10-3,16,-,CAISAATSGREDTQYF
TRBJ1-1,TRBV28,14,-,CASSLSQGFTEAFF
TRBJ1-2,TRBV30,14,-,CAWRAFGTGYGYTF
TRBJ2-1,TRBV20-1,10,-,CSAKYNEQFF
TRBJ2-7,TRBV28,14,-,CASSLTSGSYEQYF
TRBJ1-4,TRBV4-3,14,-,CASSQDRANEKLFF
TRBJ1-1,TRBV13,14,-,CASSLRGSNTEAFF
TRBJ1-1,TRBV2,14,-,CASSGDRVGTEAFF
TRBJ2-3,TRBV28,14,-,CASNPGAGPDTQYF
TRBJ2-1,TRBV11-2,16,-,CASSPTPSGGYNEQFF
TRBJ1-4,TRBV27,16,-,CASSLEPAGVNEKLFF
TRBJ2-1,TRBV2,13,-,CASSGLAGNEQFF
TRBJ1-1,TRBV30,13,-,CAWSEGQGIEAFF
TRBJ2-7,TRBV19,15,-,CASSIRGGAPYEQYF
TRBJ2-1,TRBV18,17,-,CASSPSGGPEWNNEQFF
TRBJ1-5,TRBV6-1,15,-,CASSERWQGNQPQHF
TRBJ1-2,TRBV19,14,-,CASSIDLRGTGYTF
TRBJ2-3,TRBV28,13,-,CASRDSDPDTQYF
TRBJ2-2,TRBV7-6,15,-,CASSLLVAGTGELFF
TRBJ2-7,TRBV27,14,-,CASSLTPGAYEQYF
TRBJ1-5,TRBV5-6,18,-,CASSLKAGDIYSNQPQHF
TRBJ2-7,TRBV9,14,once,CASSPGQGALEQYF
TRBJ1-2,TRBV9,13,few,CASSARGNYGYTF
TRBJ1-2,TRBV28,14,-,CASSSITEPYGYTF
TRBJ2-7,TRBV7-8,18,-,CASSLKRHGASRDYEQYF
TRBJ2-7,TRBV4-3,16,-,CASSRNEGAYPREQYF
TRBJ1-3,TRBV4-2,13,-,CASSQTGGNTIYF
TRBJ1-1,TRBV6-1,13,-,CASTRNEGTEAFF
TRBJ1-1,TRBV5-1,14,once,CASSSYREGTEAFF
TRBJ2-1,TRBV4-1,18,-,CASSQDGVGGSFANEQFF
TRBJ2-7,TRBV6-5,12,-,CASRGQNYEQYF
TRBJ2-2,TRBV2,14,once,CAGKEGMATGELFF
TRBJ2-1,TRBV5-4,15,-,CASSSPGLLNDEQFF
TRBJ1-3,TRBV28,15,-,CASRNGQNSGNTIYF
TRBJ2-7,TRBV28,14,-,CASSLLGGSNEQYF
TRBJ2-5,TRBV28,12,-,CASSSSTLTQYF
TRBJ1-2,TRBV12-5,15,-,CASGLTGAPLYGYTF
TRBJ2-7,TRBV9,14,-,CASSVAGADYEQYF
TRBJ2-7,TRBV27,13,few,CASSFRFYYEQYF
TRBJ2-3,TRBV4-1,17,many,CASSRGGLAGNTDTQYF
TRBJ2-7,TRBV29-1,15,once,CSVKTGGITNYEQYF
TRBJ2-3,TRBV27,14,-,CAAPPPFFTDTQYF
TRBJ2-7,TRBV10-3,14,-,CASRLGQGDYEQYF
TRBJ2-7,TRBV6-1,15,many,CASSEWDSSAYEQYF
TRBJ1-1,TRBV18,13,-,CASSFAMNTEAFF
TRBJ1-1,TRBV28,11,-,CANPPDREAFF
TRBJ1-1,TRBV28,15,once,CASSSQGAGSTEAFF
TRBJ1-1,TRBV14,15,once,CASSHSTGLGTEAFF
TRBJ2-2,TRBV6-1,15,-,CASKMGQENTGELFF
TRBJ2-2,TRBV19,12,-,CASSSGAGELFF
TRBJ2-6,TRBV10-1,18,-,CASSPSVGQGSGANVLTF
TRBJ2-1,TRBV5-1,15,-,CASSFVAEVYNEQFF
TRBJ1-1,TRBV28,15,-,CASSPRTGGWTEAFF
TRBJ2-7,TRBV30,15,once,CAWSKSLAGLYEQYF